Below are 11 T cell receptor beta chains sequenced from a single sample in a study of T cell responses to AZD1222 COVID-19 vaccine. The table came from immunoSEQ multiplex PCR; TCRdb's copy has only in-frame clones and leaves some out. The sample lists some 71,000 clones; about 89% were seen once. The material was peripheral blood, obtained 28 days after the second AZD1222 dose. All receptors come from an adult who received the AZD1222 COVID-19 vaccine.

This clone was seen more than once but under ten times. The chain links TRBV25-1 to TRBJ1-1; maybe TRBD1 (5 bases). The CDR3 spans 15 residues. From germline, CDR1 is MGHDK and CDR2 SYGVNS. V was cut by 3 bases and J by 5 bases, with 16 bases left in between. CDR3 residues: CASSDLLGPGTEAFF. The CDR3 coding sequence is TGTGCCAGCAGTGATCTATTGGGACCAGGAACTGAAGCTTTCTTT.

In its sample, this clone was seen a few times. The V call is TRBV4-2, the J call TRBJ1-3; 7 nucleotides line up with TRBD1. CDR3 size: 16 residues. With V trimmed by 0 bases and J by 4 bases, 6 bases remained unmatched. CDR1 and CDR2 (germline): LGHNA, YNFKEQ. CDR3 residues: CASSQDDRVGGNTIYF. CDR3 coding DNA: TGTGCCAGCAGCCAAGATGACAGGGTTGGGGGAAACACCATATATTTT.

The rearrangement links TRBV5-4 to TRBJ2-1, with D possibly being TRBD2 (6 bases). Germline assignment: CDR1 SGHNT and CDR2 YYREEE (reference sequence). V dropped 0 bases and J dropped 6 bases, with 7 bases sitting between them. The CDR3 covers 13 residues. Here the CDR3 DNA reads TGTGCCAGCAGCTTGGGGCGGGGCAATGAGCAGTTCTTC. This gives the protein CASSLGRGNEQFF.

This clone appeared once. This rearrangement joins TRBV5-1 to TRBJ2-2; D assignment may be TRBD1 or TRBD2 (7 bases each). Germline loops: CDR1 SGHRS, CDR2 YFSETQ. V was trimmed by 4 bases and J by 6 bases, leaving 16 bases between them. The CDR3 is 15 amino acids. The chain's CDR3 is CASSGTGEGAGELFF. CDR3 DNA: TGCGCCAGCAGCGGAACAGGGGAGGGGGCCGGGGAGCTGTTTTTT.

The V and J genes are TRBV12-3 or TRBV12-4 and TRBJ1-2; no clear D gene. The CDR3 length is 13 residues. V was cut by 10 bases and J by 3 bases, with 15 bases left in between. The CDR3 is CATRFLEDYGYTF. The CDR3, as DNA: TGTGCCACCCGGTTTTTAGAGGACTATGGCTACACCTTC.

The rearrangement links TRBV7-3 to TRBJ2-7; possible D gene TRBD2, 5 bases. V was clipped by 2 bases and J by 2 bases, with 10 bases between them. The CDR3 is 14 amino acids. CDR1 and CDR2 (germline): SGHTA, FQGTGA. The CDR3 spells CASSLDYPPYEQYF. The CDR3 DNA reads as TGTGCCAGCAGCTTAGACTATCCCCCCTACGAGCAGTACTTC.

The chain has TRBV5-1 and TRBJ2-3; D is perhaps TRBD1 (6 bases). This CDR3 has 14 amino acids. The germline gives CDR1 SGHRS, CDR2 YFSETQ. V lost 5 bases to trimming and J lost 4 bases, with 14 bases between them. CDR3 DNA: TGCGCCAGCAGGCCTCAGGGGTGGGCAGATACGCAGTATTTT. Translation: CASRPQGWADTQYF.

This clone was observed once. V and J are TRBV11-3 and TRBJ2-1; the match to TRBD2 covers 13 bases. Germline V gene lookup returns CDR1 SGHNT and CDR2 YENEEA. V dropped 1 base and J dropped 7; count of bases not matched to a gene: 1. This CDR3 is 15 amino acids long. The CDR3 is CASSLGLAGGNEQFF. In nucleotides, the CDR3 is TGTGCCAGCAGCTTAGGACTAGCGGGAGGTAATGAGCAGTTCTTC.

CDR3 DNA sequence: TGTGCCAGCAGTTTACTAGCGGGAGGGCACACCGGGGAGCTGTTTTTT. It specifies CASSLLAGGHTGELFF. This chain joins TRBV28 and TRBJ2-2; 12 bases match TRBD2. Trimming removed 2 bases from V and 3 bases from J; junction bases left unmatched: 1. This CDR3 region has 16 residues. Germline values: CDR1 MDHEN, CDR2 SYDVKM.

The rearrangement links TRBV2 to TRBJ1-2, with D possibly matching TRBD1 (5 bases). In germline, CDR1 is SNHLY, CDR2 FYNNEI. The CDR3 length is 12 residues. V gave up 6 bases and J gave up 8 bases, with 13 bases separating them. The CDR3, as DNA: TGTGCCAGCAGGGGCCAGGGACGCGGCTACACCTTC. It translates to CASRGQGRGYTF.

The V call is TRBV15, the J call TRBJ2-7; D possibly uses TRBD1 or TRBD2 (6 bases each). Trimming shortened V by 0 bases and J by 2 bases, and 14 bases separated the two germline ends. The CDR3 sequence is 16 residues long. CDR1 is LNHNV and CDR2 is YYDKDF in the germline V gene (reference sequence). This CDR3 reads CATSRDGRGAAYEQYF. Written as DNA, the CDR3 is TGTGCCACCAGCAGAGATGGAAGGGGGGCGGCCTACGAGCAGTACTTC.